Included here is one T cell receptor beta chain sequence, with context. Using immunoSEQ multiplex PCR, the repertoire was profiled, and TCRdb retains in-frame clones only, with some absent. The table lists almost 400,000 clones, 85% to 90% of them singletons. This record belongs to a study of blood T cell repertoires in COVID-19. About the study: Italy, Spain and the United States were the sources of the convalescent and acute COVID-19 samples.

Germline CDR1 is SGHTA and CDR2 is FQGNSA. This CDR3 spans 14 amino acids. V was pared by 6 bases and J by 2 bases, with 0 bases of the junction left unmatched. This clonotype was sampled from a woman aged 25 to 39 with acute COVID-19. The sequenced material came from PBMCs or T cells enriched from blood (not recorded which). The rearrangement links TRBV7-2 to TRBJ2-5; 13 bases line up with TRBD2. Here the CDR3 reads CASRGLAGQETQYF. CDR3 in DNA: TGTGCCAGCAGGGGACTAGCGGGGCAAGAGACCCAGTACTTC.